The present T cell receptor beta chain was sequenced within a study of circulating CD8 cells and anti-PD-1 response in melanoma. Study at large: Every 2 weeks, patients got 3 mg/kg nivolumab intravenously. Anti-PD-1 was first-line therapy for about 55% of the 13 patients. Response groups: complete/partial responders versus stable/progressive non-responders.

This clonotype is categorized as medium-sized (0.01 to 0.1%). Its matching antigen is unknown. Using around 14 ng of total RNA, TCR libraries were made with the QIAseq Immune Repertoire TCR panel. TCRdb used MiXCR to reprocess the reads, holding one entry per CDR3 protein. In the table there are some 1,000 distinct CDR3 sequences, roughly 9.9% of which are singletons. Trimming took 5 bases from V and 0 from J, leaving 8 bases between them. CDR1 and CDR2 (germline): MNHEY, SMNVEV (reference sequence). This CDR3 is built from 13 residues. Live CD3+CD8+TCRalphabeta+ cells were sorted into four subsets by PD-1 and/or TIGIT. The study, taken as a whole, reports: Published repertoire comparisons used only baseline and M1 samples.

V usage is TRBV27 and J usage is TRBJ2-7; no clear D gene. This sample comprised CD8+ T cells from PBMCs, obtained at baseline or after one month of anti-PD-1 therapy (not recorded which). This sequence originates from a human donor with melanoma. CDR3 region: CASSLGISYEQYF. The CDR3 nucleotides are TGTGCCAGCAGTCTGGGGATCTCCTACGAGCAGTACTTC.